This TCR beta chain was obtained from a study of T cells in Graves' hyperthyroidism and ophthalmopathy. This CDR3 has 15 residues. The germline V gene encodes CDR1 PRHDT and CDR2 FYEKMQ (reference sequence). Notes on this clonotype: At one of its ends the junction is not consistent with the germline gene, which may arise from a read error.

The investigators amplified TCR beta CDR3 regions from RNA transcripts. During a first-round RT-PCR of the TCR CDR3, the HTBI primer set was used. TCRdb re-called the multiplex PCR reads with MiXCR, one entry per CDR3 protein. The table lists nearly 600,000 distinct CDR3 sequences, 13% to 15% of them singletons. The clonotype comes from a woman under 30 with Graves' ophthalmopathy. This rearrangement joins TRBV13 to TRBJ1-5; D remains unclear. The sample taken for sequencing was blood. The CDR3 reads CASGLSRGGHQPQHF. CDR3 in DNA: TGTGCCAGCGGCTTAAGCCGGGGAGGACATCAGCCCCAGCATTTT.